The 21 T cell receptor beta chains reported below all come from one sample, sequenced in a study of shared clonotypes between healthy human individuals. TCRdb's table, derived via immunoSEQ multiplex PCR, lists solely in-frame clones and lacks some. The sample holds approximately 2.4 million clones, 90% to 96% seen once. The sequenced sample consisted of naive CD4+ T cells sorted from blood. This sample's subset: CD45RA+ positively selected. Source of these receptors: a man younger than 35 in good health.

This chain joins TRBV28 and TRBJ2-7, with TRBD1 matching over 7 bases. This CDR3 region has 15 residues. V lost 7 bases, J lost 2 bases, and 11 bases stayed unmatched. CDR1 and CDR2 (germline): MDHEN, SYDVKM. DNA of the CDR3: TGTGCCAGCATTTCCCCACAGGGGCCGACCTACGAGCAGTACTTC. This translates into CASISPQGPTYEQYF.

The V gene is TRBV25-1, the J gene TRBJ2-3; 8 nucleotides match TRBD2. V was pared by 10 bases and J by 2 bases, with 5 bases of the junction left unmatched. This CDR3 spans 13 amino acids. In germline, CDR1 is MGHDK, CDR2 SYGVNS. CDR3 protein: CAIRAGVTDTQYF. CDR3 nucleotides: TGTGCCATCCGAGCGGGGGTCACAGATACGCAGTATTTT.

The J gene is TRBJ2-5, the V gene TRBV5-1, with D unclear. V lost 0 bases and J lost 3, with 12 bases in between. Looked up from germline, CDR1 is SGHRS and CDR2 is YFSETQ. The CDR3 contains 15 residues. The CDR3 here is CASSLVQNQEETQYF. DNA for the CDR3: TGCGCCAGCAGCTTGGTGCAGAACCAAGAAGAGACCCAGTACTTC.

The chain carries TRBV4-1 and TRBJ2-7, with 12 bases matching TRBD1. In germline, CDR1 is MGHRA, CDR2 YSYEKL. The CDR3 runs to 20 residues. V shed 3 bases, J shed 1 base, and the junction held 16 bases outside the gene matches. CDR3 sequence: CASSQGPGQGAPNASYEQYF. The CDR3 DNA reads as TGCGCCAGCAGCCAGGGTCCGGGACAGGGGGCCCCTAACGCTTCCTACGAGCAGTACTTC.

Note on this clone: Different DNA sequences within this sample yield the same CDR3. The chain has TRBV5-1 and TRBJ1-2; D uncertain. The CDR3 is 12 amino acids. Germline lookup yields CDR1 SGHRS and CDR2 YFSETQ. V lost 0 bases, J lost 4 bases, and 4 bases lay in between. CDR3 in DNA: TGCGCCAGCAGCTTGGGGGCCTATGGCTACACCTTC. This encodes CASSLGAYGYTF.

The CDR3 region is CASSLDGGANYGYTF. The CDR3 DNA reads as TGTGCCAGCAGCTTAGATGGGGGAGCTAACTATGGCTACACCTTC. The V gene is TRBV7-2, the J gene TRBJ1-2, with D possibly matching TRBD1 (5 bases). Trimming pared 1 base from V and 0 bases from J, leaving 9 bases between. Per the germline V gene, CDR1 is SGHTA and CDR2 is FQGNSA. The CDR3 length is 15 residues.

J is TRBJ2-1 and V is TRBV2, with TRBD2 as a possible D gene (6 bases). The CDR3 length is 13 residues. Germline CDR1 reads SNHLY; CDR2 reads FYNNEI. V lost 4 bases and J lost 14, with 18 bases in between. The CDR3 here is CASSALAGNVEFF. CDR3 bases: TGTGCCAGCAGTGCATTGGCGGGGAATGTGGAGTTCTTC.

CDR3 in amino acids: CAITDPRGQGSNEQFF. CDR3 sequence (DNA): TGTGCCATCACTGATCCTCGGGGACAGGGTTCCAATGAGCAGTTCTTC. This rearrangement joins TRBV10-3 to TRBJ2-1, with TRBD1 identical over 9 bases. Germline CDR1 and CDR2: ENHRY and SYGVKD. J was trimmed by 6 bases and V by 7 bases; bases with no gene match: 13. CDR3 length equals 16 residues.

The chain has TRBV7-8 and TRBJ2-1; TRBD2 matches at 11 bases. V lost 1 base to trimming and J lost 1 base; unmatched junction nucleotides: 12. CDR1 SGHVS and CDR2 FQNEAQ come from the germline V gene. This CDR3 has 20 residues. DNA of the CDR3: TGTGCCAGCAGCTTAGGTAGCGGGAGGGGCTCGGGACTGTCCTACAATGAGCAGTTCTTC. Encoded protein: CASSLGSGRGSGLSYNEQFF. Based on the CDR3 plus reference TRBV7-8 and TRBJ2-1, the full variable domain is GAGVSQSPRYKVAKRGQDVALRCDPISGHVSLFWYQQALGQGPEFLTYFQNEAQLDKSGLPSDRFFAERPEGSVSTLKIQRTQQEDSAVYLCASSLGSGRGSGLSYNEQFFGPGTRLTVL.

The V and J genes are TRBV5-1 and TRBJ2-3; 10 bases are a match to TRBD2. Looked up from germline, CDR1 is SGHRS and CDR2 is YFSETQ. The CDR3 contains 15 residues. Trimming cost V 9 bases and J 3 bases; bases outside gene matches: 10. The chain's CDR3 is CATLRGTSATDTQYF. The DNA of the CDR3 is TGCGCCACTCTCCGGGGGACTAGCGCAACAGATACGCAGTATTTT. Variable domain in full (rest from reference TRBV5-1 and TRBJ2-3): KAGVTQTPRYLIKTRGQQVTLSCSPISGHRSVSWYQQTPGQGLQFLFEYFSETQRNKGNFPGRFSGRQFSNSRSEMNVSTLELGDSALYLCATLRGTSATDTQYFGPGTRLTVL.

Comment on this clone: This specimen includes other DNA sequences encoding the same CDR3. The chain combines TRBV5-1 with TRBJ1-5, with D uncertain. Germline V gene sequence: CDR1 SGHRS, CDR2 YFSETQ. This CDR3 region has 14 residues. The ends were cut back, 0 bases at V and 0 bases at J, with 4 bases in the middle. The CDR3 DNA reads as TGCGCCAGCAGCTTGGATAATAGCAATCAGCCCCAGCATTTT. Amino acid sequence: CASSLDNSNQPQHF.

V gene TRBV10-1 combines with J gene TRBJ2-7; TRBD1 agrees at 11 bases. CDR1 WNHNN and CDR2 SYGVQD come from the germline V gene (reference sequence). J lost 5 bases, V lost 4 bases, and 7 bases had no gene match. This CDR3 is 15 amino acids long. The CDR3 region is CASSAPGQGENEQYF. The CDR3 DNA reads TGCGCCAGCAGTGCCCCGGGACAGGGGGAAAACGAGCAGTACTTC.

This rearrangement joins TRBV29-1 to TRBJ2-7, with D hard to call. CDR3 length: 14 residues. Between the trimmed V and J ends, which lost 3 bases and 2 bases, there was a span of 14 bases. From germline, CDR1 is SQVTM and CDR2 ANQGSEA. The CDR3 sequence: CSVDIPGRPYEQYF. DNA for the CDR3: TGCAGCGTTGATATCCCCGGCCGCCCCTACGAGCAGTACTTC.

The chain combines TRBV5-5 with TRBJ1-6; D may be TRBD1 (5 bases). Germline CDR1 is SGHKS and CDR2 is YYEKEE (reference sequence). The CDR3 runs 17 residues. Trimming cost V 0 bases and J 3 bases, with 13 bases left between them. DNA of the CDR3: TGTGCCAGCAGCTTGGCCCAGCTGGGGGGCTATAATTCACCCCTCCACTTT. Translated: CASSLAQLGGYNSPLHF.

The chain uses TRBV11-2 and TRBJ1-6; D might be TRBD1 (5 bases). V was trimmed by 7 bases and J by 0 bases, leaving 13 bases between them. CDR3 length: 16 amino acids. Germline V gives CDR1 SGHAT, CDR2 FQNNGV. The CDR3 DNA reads TGTGCCAGCACAAAAGGCAGGGACTCCTATAATTCACCCCTCCACTTT. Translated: CASTKGRDSYNSPLHF.

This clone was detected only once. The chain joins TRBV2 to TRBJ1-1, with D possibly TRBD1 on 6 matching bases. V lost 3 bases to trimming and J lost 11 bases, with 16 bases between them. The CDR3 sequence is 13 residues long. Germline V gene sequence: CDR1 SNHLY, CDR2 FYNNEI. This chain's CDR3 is CASSDTGQGGAFF. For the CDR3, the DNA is TGTGCCAGCAGTGATACAGGGCAGGGAGGGGCTTTCTTT.

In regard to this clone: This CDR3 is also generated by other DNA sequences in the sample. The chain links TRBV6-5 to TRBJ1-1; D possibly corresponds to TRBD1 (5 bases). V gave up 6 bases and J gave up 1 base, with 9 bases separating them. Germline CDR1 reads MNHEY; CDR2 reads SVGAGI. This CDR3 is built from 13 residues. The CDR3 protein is CASRGTANTEAFF. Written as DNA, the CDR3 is TGTGCCAGCAGGGGGACGGCGAACACTGAAGCTTTCTTT.

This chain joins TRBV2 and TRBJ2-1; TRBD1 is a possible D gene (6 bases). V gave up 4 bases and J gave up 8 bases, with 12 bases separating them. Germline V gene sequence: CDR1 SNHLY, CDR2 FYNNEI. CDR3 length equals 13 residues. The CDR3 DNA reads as TGTGCCAGCAGTGTTGGCAGGGGCTATGAGCAGTTCTTC. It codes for CASSVGRGYEQFF.

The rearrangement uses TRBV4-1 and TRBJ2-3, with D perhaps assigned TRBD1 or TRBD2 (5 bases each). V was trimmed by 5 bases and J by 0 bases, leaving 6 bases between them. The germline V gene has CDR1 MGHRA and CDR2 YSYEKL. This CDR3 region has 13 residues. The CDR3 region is CASSGDSTDTQYF. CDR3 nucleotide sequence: TGCGCCAGCAGCGGGGACAGCACAGATACGCAGTATTTT.

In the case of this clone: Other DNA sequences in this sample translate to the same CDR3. For the CDR3, the DNA is TGTGCCTGGGGAGGGCAGGGAAATCAGCCCCAGCATTTT. It specifies CAWGGQGNQPQHF. The chain recombines TRBV30 with TRBJ1-5; D perhaps matches TRBD1 (5 bases). CDR3 length equals 13 residues. Germline loops: CDR1 GTSNPN, CDR2 SVGIG (reference sequence). Trimming cost V 5 bases and J 4 bases, with 12 bases left between them.

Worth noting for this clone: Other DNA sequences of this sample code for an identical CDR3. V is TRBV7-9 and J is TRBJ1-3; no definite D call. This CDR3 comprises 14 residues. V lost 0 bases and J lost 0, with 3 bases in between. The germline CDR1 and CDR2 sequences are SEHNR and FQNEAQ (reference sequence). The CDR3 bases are TGTGCCAGCAGCTTAGCTGGCTCTGGAAACACCATATATTTT. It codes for CASSLAGSGNTIYF. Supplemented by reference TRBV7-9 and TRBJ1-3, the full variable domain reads DTGVSQNPRHKITKRGQNVTFRCDPISEHNRLYWYRQTLGQGPEFLTYFQNEAQLEKSRLLSDRFSAERPKGSFSTLEIQRTEQGDSAMYLCASSLAGSGNTIYFGEGSWLTVV.